One and the same sample provided the 23 T cell receptor beta chains below, sequenced in a study of Graves' ophthalmopathy and Graves' hyperthyroidism. Researchers took RNA transcripts and amplified TCR beta CDR3 regions from them. First-round RT-PCR used HTBI primers; second-round multiplex PCR followed. One entry per CDR3 protein, called by TCRdb with MiXCR from the multiplex PCR reads. The profile covers 150,000 to 200,000 distinct CDR3 sequences, with roughly two fifths appearing a single time and 8% to 10% taken by the ten largest. Material for sequencing was peripheral blood. The origin of the receptors is a man aged 30 to 39 with Graves' ophthalmopathy.

The rearrangement joins TRBV12-3 or TRBV12-4 to TRBJ1-1; no reliable D call. V lost 3 bases to trimming and J lost 6 bases, with 14 bases between them. This CDR3 is built from 14 residues. The DNA of the CDR3 is TGTGCCAGCAGTTTCTGGGGAACTTTTCCTGAAGCTTTCTTT. Protein: CASSFWGTFPEAFF.

In its sample, this clonotype was seen once. The V and J genes are TRBV7-6 and TRBJ2-7, with D unresolved. This CDR3 is 14 amino acids long. CDR1 and CDR2 (germline): SGHVS, FNYEAQ. With 5 bases removed from V and 3 bases from J, the gap between germline ends came to 14 bases. The CDR3 is CASSPDLLNYEQYF. The DNA of the CDR3 is TGTGCCAGCAGCCCAGACCTGCTCAACTACGAGCAGTACTTC.

The chain employs TRBV12-3 or TRBV12-4 and TRBJ1-5; the match to TRBD1 covers 11 bases. V lost 4 bases and J lost 4; bases outside the gene matches: 9. This CDR3 has 17 amino acids. CDR3 region: CASSSPKGQGANQPQHF. CDR3 DNA sequence: TGTGCCAGCAGTTCCCCCAAAGGACAGGGGGCAAATCAGCCCCAGCATTTT.

This clonotype was seen repeatedly, ten times or more. The rearrangement uses TRBV30 and TRBJ2-5; 8 bases are shared with TRBD2. Germline values: CDR1 GTSNPN, CDR2 SVGIG (reference sequence). V shed 0 bases, J shed 5 bases, and the junction held 2 bases outside the gene matches. The CDR3 is 13 amino acids. This CDR3 is CAWSVSGVETQYF. The CDR3 bases are TGTGCCTGGAGTGTTAGCGGGGTGGAGACCCAGTACTTC.

This clonotype showed up many times. The chain carries TRBV7-2 and TRBJ2-7; maybe TRBD1 (5 bases). This CDR3 contains 14 residues. In germline, CDR1 is SGHTA, CDR2 FQGNSA. Trimming cost V 3 bases and J 0 bases, with 9 bases left between them. In DNA form, the CDR3 reads TGTGCCAGCAGCTTTCGCAGGGCCTCCTACGAGCAGTACTTC. This translates into CASSFRRASYEQYF.

This clonotype was counted ten times or more. The rearrangement links TRBV6-2 or TRBV6-3 to TRBJ1-2; 8 positions agree with TRBD1. V shed 7 bases and J 2 bases; nucleotides not matched to a gene: 6. Germline V gene sequence: CDR1 MNHEY, CDR2 SVGEGT. The CDR3 extends over 14 amino acids. The CDR3 reads CASTLDRENYGYTF. In DNA form, the CDR3 reads TGTGCCAGCACCTTGGACAGGGAGAACTATGGCTACACCTTC.

This clonotype was recorded many times. The rearrangement joins TRBV24-1 to TRBJ2-5, with TRBD2 matching 9 bases. The CDR3 runs 15 residues. From germline, CDR1 is KGHDR and CDR2 SFDVKD. J was trimmed by 1 base and V by 5 bases; bases with no gene match: 4. The CDR3 protein is CATSGASGIQETQYF. In nucleotides, the CDR3 is TGTGCCACCAGTGGAGCTAGCGGGATCCAAGAGACCCAGTACTTC.

This clonotype was seen repeatedly, ten times or more. The rearrangement uses TRBV30 and TRBJ1-1, with unresolved D. The CDR3 has 12 amino acids. Trimming stripped 0 bases from V and 4 bases from J, with 6 bases between. The V gene's germline CDR1 is GTSNPN and CDR2 SVGIG (reference sequence). The CDR3 sequence: CAWSVGGTEAFF. Written as DNA, the CDR3 is TGTGCCTGGAGTGTAGGCGGCACTGAAGCTTTCTTT. Complete variable domain (other parts from reference TRBV30 and TRBJ1-1): SQTIHQWPATLVQPVGSPLSLECTVEGTSNPNLYWYRQAAGRGLQLLFYSVGIGQISSEVPQNLSASRPQDRQFILSSKKLLLSDSGFYLCAWSVGGTEAFFGQGTRLTVV.

This chain links TRBV7-2 with TRBJ2-7, with TRBD2 as a possible D gene (5 bases). The CDR3 has 11 amino acids. With 11 bases removed from V and 1 base from J, the gap between germline ends came to 9 bases. Germline values: CDR1 SGHTA, CDR2 FQGNSA. CDR3 DNA: TGTGCCGGTAGCGATTCCTACGAGCAGTACTTC. This gives the protein CAGSDSYEQYF.

This clonotype has at least ten counts. V is TRBV7-2 and J is TRBJ2-5, with D perhaps TRBD1 (6 bases). Trimming removed 2 bases from V and 1 base from J, with 8 bases in between. This CDR3 is 14 amino acids long. Germline V gene lookup returns CDR1 SGHTA and CDR2 FQGNSA. The CDR3 DNA follows: TGTGCCAGCAGCTTAATGGACAGCCAAGAGACCCAGTACTTC. Protein product: CASSLMDSQETQYF.

The chain links TRBV11-1 to TRBJ2-5; D is unclear. The CDR3 runs to 14 residues. Trimming removed 3 bases at V and 5 bases at J, with 13 bases between. In germline, CDR1 is SGHAT, CDR2 FQDESV (reference sequence). The CDR3 loop is CASSLQEMGETQYF. Written as DNA, the CDR3 is TGTGCCAGCAGCTTGCAGGAAATGGGGGAGACCCAGTACTTC.

At least ten counts were recorded for this clonotype. The genes are TRBV19 and TRBJ1-2; 8 bases are shared with TRBD1. The CDR3 runs to 14 residues. Unmatched junction bases numbered 9, after V lost 6 bases and J lost 6 bases. Per the germline V gene, CDR1 is LNHDA and CDR2 is SQIVND (reference sequence). The CDR3 DNA reads TGTGCCAGTAGCCCCACCGGACAGGGTGATGGCTACACCTTC. Its protein is CASSPTGQGDGYTF. Complete variable domain (other parts from reference TRBV19 and TRBJ1-2): DGGITQSPKYLFRKEGQNVTLSCEQNLNHDAMYWYRQDPGQGLRLIYYSQIVNDFQKGDIAEGYSVSREKKESFPLTVTSAQKNPTAFYLCASSPTGQGDGYTFGSGTRLTVV.

The chain recombines TRBV7-9 with TRBJ1-2, with D hard to call. Germline V gives CDR1 SEHNR, CDR2 FQNEAQ (reference sequence). With 6 bases removed from V and 3 bases from J, the gap between germline ends came to 17 bases. There are 15 residues in the CDR3. This CDR3 is CASSSPVLRDYGYTF. The CDR3 nucleotides are TGTGCCAGCAGTTCCCCCGTTTTGAGGGACTATGGCTACACCTTC.

V usage is TRBV6-2 or TRBV6-3 and J usage is TRBJ2-7, with 13 bases aligning to TRBD2. Germline V gene lookup returns CDR1 MNHEY and CDR2 SVGEGT. The CDR3 has 15 amino acids. With 6 bases clipped from V and 7 bases from J, the junction kept 9 bases outside the gene matches. The CDR3 sequence is CASRLGLAGAGEQYF. Here the CDR3 DNA reads TGTGCCAGCAGACTTGGACTAGCGGGAGCGGGTGAGCAGTACTTC.

The table lists this clonotype with many counts. J is TRBJ1-5 and V is TRBV28; 10 positions match TRBD1. Germline CDR1 MDHEN, CDR2 SYDVKM. CDR3 length: 16 residues. V lost 1 base, J lost 6 bases, and 6 bases stayed unmatched. The CDR3 region has the DNA TGTGCCAGCAGTTTATTTTCGGGACAGGGGATTCAGCCCCAGCATTTT. This codes for CASSLFSGQGIQPQHF.

There are many counts of this clonotype. The gene calls are TRBV6-5 and TRBJ2-2; D is unclear. V dropped 8 bases and J dropped 0 bases, with 13 bases sitting between them. Per germline, CDR1 MNHEY and CDR2 SVGAGI. CDR3 length: 15 amino acids. The CDR3: CASVSWGTNTGELFF. The CDR3, as DNA: TGTGCCAGCGTCTCTTGGGGAACGAACACCGGGGAGCTGTTTTTT.

This clonotype occurred many times. The CDR3 DNA follows: TGTGCCAGCAGCCAAGACAGGGCGTCGCCCCAGCATTTT. This gives the protein CASSQDRASPQHF. The chain uses TRBV7-2 and TRBJ1-5; TRBD1 aligns across 7 bases. The V and J ends lost 5 bases and 9 bases, in that order; junction bases with no gene match: 7. Germline V gives CDR1 SGHTA, CDR2 FQGNSA. The CDR3 is 13 amino acids.

The chain carries TRBV12-3 or TRBV12-4 and TRBJ1-3, with D hard to call. V lost 2 bases and J 0 bases, leaving 2 bases between the germline ends. This CDR3 region has 13 residues. CDR3 region: CASSLHSGNTIYF. The CDR3 DNA follows: TGTGCCAGCAGTTTACACTCTGGAAACACCATATATTTT.

This clonotype has only a few counts. The chain carries TRBV6-1 and TRBJ2-7, with D maybe TRBD1 (6 bases). Germline CDR1 and CDR2: MNHNS and SASEGT. V was cut by 5 bases and J by 2 bases, with 10 bases left in between. The CDR3 runs to 13 residues. The CDR3 sequence: CASSKDSPYEQYF. The CDR3 nucleotides read TGTGCCAGCAGTAAGGACAGCCCCTACGAGCAGTACTTC.

The rearrangement joins TRBV28 to TRBJ2-5; 16 bases fit TRBD2. V dropped 4 bases and J dropped 13; count of bases not matched to a gene: 12. From germline, CDR1 is MDHEN and CDR2 SYDVKM. The CDR3 totals 16 residues. DNA of the CDR3: TGTGCCAGCAGTTCCCCAGGGGGACTAGCGGGAGGGACCACGTACTTC. It specifies CASSSPGGLAGGTTYF.

The chain couples TRBV28 to TRBJ1-5; TRBD1 aligns across 9 bases. The CDR3 is 15 amino acids. The junction had 7 bases not matched to a gene; V was cut back by 6 bases and J by 4 bases. Germline V gene sequence: CDR1 MDHEN, CDR2 SYDVKM. The CDR3 DNA is TGTGCCAGCAGCCCCCCCGGGACAGGGAATCAGCCCCAGCATTTT. Translating gives CASSPPGTGNQPQHF.

The V call is TRBV18, the J call TRBJ1-1, with D possibly being TRBD1 (6 bases). This CDR3 region has 15 residues. Trimming removed 5 bases from V and 7 bases from J, with 20 bases in between. From germline, CDR1 is KGHSH and CDR2 LQKENI. The CDR3 spells CASSSGVRTDSEAFF. The DNA of the CDR3 is TGTGCCAGCTCATCAGGGGTAAGGACGGATAGTGAAGCTTTCTTT. The full variable domain, completed using reference TRBV18 and TRBJ1-1, is NAGVMQNPRHLVRRRGQEARLRCSPMKGHSHVYWYRQLPEEGLKFMVYLQKENIIDESGMPKERFSAEFPKEGPSILRIQQVVRGDSAAYFCASSSGVRTDSEAFFGQGTRLTVV.

The chain couples TRBV24-1 to TRBJ1-1; D remains ambiguous. The germline CDR1 and CDR2 sequences are KGHDR and SFDVKD. CDR3 length: 11 residues. V was cut by 0 bases and J by 9 bases, with 4 bases left in between. CDR3 amino acids: CATSDLQQAFF. Written as DNA, the CDR3 is TGTGCCACCAGTGATTTGCAGCAAGCTTTCTTT.